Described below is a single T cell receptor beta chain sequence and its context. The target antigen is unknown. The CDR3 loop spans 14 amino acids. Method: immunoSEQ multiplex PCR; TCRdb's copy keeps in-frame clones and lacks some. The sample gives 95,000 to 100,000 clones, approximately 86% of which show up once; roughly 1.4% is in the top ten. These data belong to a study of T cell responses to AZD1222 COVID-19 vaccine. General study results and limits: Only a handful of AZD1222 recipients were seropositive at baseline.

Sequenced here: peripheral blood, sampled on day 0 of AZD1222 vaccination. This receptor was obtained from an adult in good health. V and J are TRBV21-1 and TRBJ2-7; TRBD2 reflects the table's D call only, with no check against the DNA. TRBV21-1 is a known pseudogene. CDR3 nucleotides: TGTGCCAGCAGCAAACGTCTCCCTACGGGGAAGCAGTACTTC. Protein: CASSKRLPTGKQYF.